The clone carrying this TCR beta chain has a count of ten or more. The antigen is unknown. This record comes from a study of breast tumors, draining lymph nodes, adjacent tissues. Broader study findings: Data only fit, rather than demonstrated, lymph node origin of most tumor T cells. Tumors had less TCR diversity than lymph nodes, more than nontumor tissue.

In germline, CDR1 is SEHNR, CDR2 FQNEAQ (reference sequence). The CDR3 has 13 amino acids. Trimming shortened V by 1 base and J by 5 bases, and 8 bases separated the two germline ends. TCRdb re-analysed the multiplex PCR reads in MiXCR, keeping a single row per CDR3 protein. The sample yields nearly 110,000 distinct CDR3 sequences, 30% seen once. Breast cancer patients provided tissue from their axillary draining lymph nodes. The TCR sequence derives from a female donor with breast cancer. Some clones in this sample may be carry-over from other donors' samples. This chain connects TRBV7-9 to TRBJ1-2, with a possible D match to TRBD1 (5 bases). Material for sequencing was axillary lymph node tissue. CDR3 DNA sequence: TGTGCCAGCAGCTTAGGGGGACTGTATGGCTACACCTTC. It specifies CASSLGGLYGYTF.